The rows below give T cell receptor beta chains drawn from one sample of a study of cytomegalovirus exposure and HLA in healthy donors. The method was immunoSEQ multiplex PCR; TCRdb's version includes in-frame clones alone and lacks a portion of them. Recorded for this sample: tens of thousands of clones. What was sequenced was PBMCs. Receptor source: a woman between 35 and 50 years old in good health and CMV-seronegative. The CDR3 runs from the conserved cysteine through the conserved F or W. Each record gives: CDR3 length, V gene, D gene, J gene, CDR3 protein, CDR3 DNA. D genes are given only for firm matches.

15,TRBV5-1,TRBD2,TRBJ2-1,CASSPTSGGQDEQFF,TGCGCCAGCAGCCCAACTAGCGGGGGGCAGGATGAGCAGTTCTTC
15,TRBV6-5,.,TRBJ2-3,CASSRTRFSTDTQYF,TGTGCCAGCAGCCGTACTAGGTTTAGCACAGATACGCAGTATTTT
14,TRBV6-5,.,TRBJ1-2,CASSYSTENYGYTF,TGTGCCAGCAGTTATTCCACTGAGAACTATGGCTACACCTTC
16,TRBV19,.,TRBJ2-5,CASSMGGVRVLETQYF,TGTGCCAGTAGTATGGGAGGAGTCAGGGTTCTAGAGACCCAGTACTTC
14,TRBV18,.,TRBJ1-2,CASSPGRADYGYTF,TGTGCCAGCTCACCTGGGAGGGCAGACTATGGCTACACCTTC
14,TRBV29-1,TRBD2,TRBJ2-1,CSVGDSGRAGEQFF,TGCAGCGTTGGAGATAGCGGGAGGGCAGGTGAGCAGTTCTTC
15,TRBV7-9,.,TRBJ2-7,CASSLLSGSSYEQYF,TGTGCCAGCAGCTTACTGTCTGGCTCCTCCTACGAGCAGTACTTC
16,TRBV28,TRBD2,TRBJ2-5,CASSSGTSGGQETQYF,TGTGCCAGCAGTTCCGGGACTAGCGGGGGGCAAGAGACCCAGTACTTC
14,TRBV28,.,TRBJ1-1,CASSFRGVEAEAFF,TGTGCCAGCAGTTTCCGGGGGGTAGAGGCTGAAGCTTTCTTT
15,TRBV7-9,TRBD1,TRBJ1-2,CASSLAGDSANGYTF,TGTGCCAGCAGCTTAGCGGGGGACAGCGCGAATGGCTACACCTTC
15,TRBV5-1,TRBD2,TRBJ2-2,CASSSGTSYTGELFF,TGCGCCAGCAGCTCCGGGACTAGCTACACCGGGGAGCTGTTTTTT
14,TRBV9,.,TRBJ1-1,CASSVVEGTTEAFF,TGTGCCAGCAGCGTAGTGGAGGGAACCACTGAAGCTTTCTTT
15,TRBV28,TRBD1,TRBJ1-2,CASSSALRGSYGYTF,TGTGCCAGCAGTTCGGCCCTCAGGGGGAGCTATGGCTACACCTTC
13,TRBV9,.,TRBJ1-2,CASSPDLTHGYTF,TGTGCCAGCAGTCCAGATCTCACCCATGGCTACACCTTC
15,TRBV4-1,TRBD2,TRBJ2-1,CASSQDLSGLLEQFF,TGCGCCAGCAGCCAAGATTTATCGGGACTACTTGAGCAGTTCTTC
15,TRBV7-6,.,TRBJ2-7,CASSLGSGASYEQYF,TGTGCCAGCAGCTTAGGCTCAGGGGCGTCCTACGAGCAGTACTTC
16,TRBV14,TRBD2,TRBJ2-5,CASSPGLAGGQETQYF,TGTGCCAGCAGCCCTGGACTAGCGGGAGGCCAAGAGACCCAGTACTTC
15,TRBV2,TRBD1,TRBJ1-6,CASSHRQGGNSPLHF,TGTGCCAGCAGCCATCGACAGGGTGGGAATTCACCCCTCCACTTT
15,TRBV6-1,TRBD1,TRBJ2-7,CASRTSTGTAYEQYF,TGTGCCAGCAGAACAAGTACCGGGACAGCGTACGAGCAGTACTTC
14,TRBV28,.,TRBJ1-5,CASSPQQGNQPQHF,TGTGCCAGCAGTCCGCAGCAGGGCAATCAGCCCCAGCATTTT